A selection of T cell receptor beta chains follows, all from one sample in a study of CXCR4 blockade with PD-1 therapy in pancreatic cancer. The method was immunoSEQ multiplex PCR; TCRdb's version includes in-frame clones alone and lacks a portion of them. The profile shows approximately 17,000 clones, approximately 68% of them singletons. Sequenced input: tumor tissue. All receptors derive from a human donor with pancreatic ductal adenocarcinoma. The CDR3 runs from the conserved cysteine through the conserved F or W. A D gene is named only where the DNA matches it firmly. Size values are once, few and many counts, or a class for expanded clones, and some rows have none.

TRBJ2-3,few,NA,TRBV19,TGTGCCAGTAGTGTTCCTAGCAGCGCAGATACGCAGTATTTT,CASSVPSSADTQYF
TRBJ1-2,NA,NA,TRBV15,TGTGCCACCAGCAGAGATGTGGGGATCTATGGCTACACCTTC,CATSRDVGIYGYTF
TRBJ2-7,NA,TRBD1,TRBV19,TGTGCCAGTAGTCTAGGGACAGGTTTCTACGAGCAGTACTTC,CASSLGTGFYEQYF
TRBJ1-2,NA,TRBD1,TRBV10-3,TGTGCCATCAGTGAGGGACAGGGGGCTAACTATGGCTACACCTTC,CAISEGQGANYGYTF
TRBJ1-1,NA,NA,TRBV19,TGTGCCAGTAGTATTATAAGGGGGTTGAACACTGAAGCTTTCTTT,CASSIIRGLNTEAFF
TRBJ2-7,NA,TRBD2,TRBV29-1,TGCAGCGTTCGGGAGGCCCGCTACGAGCAGTACTTC,CSVREARYEQYF
TRBJ2-1,NA,NA,TRBV9,TGTGCCAGCAGCGGAGCCTACAATGAGCAGTTCTTC,CASSGAYNEQFF
TRBJ2-6,NA,NA,TRBV15,TGTGCCACCAGCCTCAGGGGCGCCGGGGCCAACGTCCTGACTTTC,CATSLRGAGANVLTF
TRBJ2-5,few,TRBD1,TRBV19,TGTGCCAGTAGTATGGAGGGGACAGGGGGTCAAGAGACCCAGTACTTC,CASSMEGTGGQETQYF
TRBJ2-5,NA,NA,TRBV18,TGTGCCAGCTCACCACGTGGATTTGAGACCCAGTACTTC,CASSPRGFETQYF
TRBJ1-3,NA,NA,TRBV18,TGTGCCAGCTCACTCATCTCTGGAAACACCATATATTTT,CASSLISGNTIYF
TRBJ2-3,few,TRBD2,TRBV29-1,TGCAGCGTTGGTTTTGGTAGCGGGATGACAGATACGCAGTATTTT,CSVGFGSGMTDTQYF
TRBJ1-2,NA,TRBD1,TRBV19,TGTGCCAGTAGTCCTGGGACAGGAGAGTATGGCTACACCTTC,CASSPGTGEYGYTF
TRBJ2-7,NA,NA,TRBV19,TGTGCCAGTAGTCCGACGGAGTCCTCCTACGAGCAGTACTTC,CASSPTESSYEQYF
TRBJ2-3,once,NA,TRBV19,TGTGCCAGTAGATCCCGGGCAGATACGCAGTATTTT,CASRSRADTQYF
TRBJ2-3,few,NA,TRBV28,TGTGCCAGCAGCCCCGGGTCTAGCTTACCAGATACGCAGTATTTT,CASSPGSSLPDTQYF
TRBJ2-3,NA,TRBD2,TRBV28,TGTGCCAGCAGCCCTGGACTAGCGGGAGCGGCGCAGTATTTT,CASSPGLAGAAQYF
TRBJ2-3,NA,TRBD1,TRBV18,TGTGCCAGCTCGGACAGGCCGGGGGATACGCAGTATTTT,CASSDRPGDTQYF
TRBJ2-1,NA,NA,TRBV6-8,TGTGCCAGCAAGGAGGGTGGAAGACACAATGAGCAGTTCTTC,CASKEGGRHNEQFF
TRBJ2-7,NA,NA,TRBV19,TGTGCCAGTAGTTCCAACATCGATGAGCAGTACTTC,CASSSNIDEQYF
TRBJ2-7,NA,NA,TRBV12-1,TGTGCCAGCAGCTTACGGGACGGCACCTACGAGCAGTACTTC,CASSLRDGTYEQYF
TRBJ2-1,NA,TRBD2,TRBV10-3,TGTGCCATCAGTGAGTCGGGGGGGGACTACAATGAGCAGTTCTTC,CAISESGGDYNEQFF
TRBJ2-2,NA,TRBD1,TRBV19,TGTGCCAGTAGTATAAAGGGGGCTATGAACACCGGGGAGCTGTTTTTT,CASSIKGAMNTGELFF
TRBJ1-5,NA,TRBD1,TRBV19,TGTGCCAGTAGTTCGCAGGGGGAGGGCAATCAGCCCCAGCATTTT,CASSSQGEGNQPQHF
TRBJ2-7,few,TRBD2,TRBV30,TGTGCCTGGAGGGGGAGGGCTACCTACGAGCAGTACTTC,CAWRGRATYEQYF
TRBJ2-7,few,NA,TRBV11-3,TGTGCCAGCAGCTTGGGTGCCGGACAGATAGGCTACGAGCAGTACTTC,CASSLGAGQIGYEQYF
TRBJ2-5,NA,NA,TRBV14,TGTGCCAGCAGCCGAAAACAGAGGCAAGAGACCCAGTACTTC,CASSRKQRQETQYF
TRBJ1-3,few,NA,TRBV19,TGTGCCAGTAGTCCCCCGGGCAACACCATATATTTT,CASSPPGNTIYF
TRBJ2-1,NA,TRBD2,TRBV28,TGTGCCAGCAGTCCATTGACTAGCGGGAGGGCCTACAATGAGCAGTTCTTC,CASSPLTSGRAYNEQFF
TRBJ1-1,medium-sized,NA,TRBV7-6,TGTGCCAGCAGCTTGGGCCGGCATCAGAGAAACACTGAAGCTTTCTTT,CASSLGRHQRNTEAFF
TRBJ2-3,few,NA,TRBV6-4,TGTGCCAGCAGTATGCCAGGGTTTGAGGATACGCAGTATTTT,CASSMPGFEDTQYF
TRBJ2-7,NA,NA,TRBV1,TGCACCAGCAGCCAAGATTACAGGGCCACCTCCTACGAGCAGTACTTC,CTSSQDYRATSYEQYF
TRBJ2-1,medium-sized,TRBD1,TRBV11-3,TGTGCCAGCAGCTCAGGACAGGGAGTTAATGAGCAGTTCTTC,CASSSGQGVNEQFF
TRBJ2-1,NA,NA,TRBV28,TGTGCCAGCAGCCCACCCCCTTACAATGAGCAGTTCTTC,CASSPPPYNEQFF
TRBJ2-1,NA,TRBD2,TRBV28,TGTGCCACCATGACTAGCGGGAGACGGAGTGAGCAGTTCTTC,CATMTSGRRSEQFF
TRBJ2-2,medium-sized,TRBD1,TRBV11-3,TGTGCCAGCAGCCAGAGCTCCGGGACAGGGTCATGGGGCGGGGAGCTGTTTTTT,CASSQSSGTGSWGGELFF
TRBJ1-6,NA,NA,TRBV28,TGTGCCAGCAACCCCCCGGGGGGCCTTAATTCACCCCTCCACTTT,CASNPPGGLNSPLHF
TRBJ2-7,NA,TRBD1,TRBV19,TGTGCCAGTAGTACCCGGACAGGGGGCTCCTACGAGCAGTACTTC,CASSTRTGGSYEQYF
TRBJ1-1,NA,NA,TRBV19,TGTGCCAGTAACGAAGAGGGCAGAGAAACTGAAGCTTTCTTT,CASNEEGRETEAFF
TRBJ1-1,NA,TRBD1,TRBV5-1,TGCGCCAGCAGCTGGGACAGCACTAACACTGAAGCTTTCTTT,CASSWDSTNTEAFF